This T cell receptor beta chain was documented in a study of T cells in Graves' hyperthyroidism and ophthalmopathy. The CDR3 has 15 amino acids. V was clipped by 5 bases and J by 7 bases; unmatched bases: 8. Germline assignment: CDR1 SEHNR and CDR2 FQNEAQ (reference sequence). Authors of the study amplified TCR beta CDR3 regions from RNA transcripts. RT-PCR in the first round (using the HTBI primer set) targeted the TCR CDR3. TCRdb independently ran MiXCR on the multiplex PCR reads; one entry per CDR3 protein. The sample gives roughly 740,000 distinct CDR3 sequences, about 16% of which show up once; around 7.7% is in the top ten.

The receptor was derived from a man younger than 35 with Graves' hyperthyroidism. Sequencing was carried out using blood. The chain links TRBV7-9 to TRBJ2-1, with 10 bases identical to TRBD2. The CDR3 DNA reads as TGTGCCAGCAGCCCCAGAGCGGGAGGGTTAAATGAGCAGTTCTTC. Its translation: CASSPRAGGLNEQFF.